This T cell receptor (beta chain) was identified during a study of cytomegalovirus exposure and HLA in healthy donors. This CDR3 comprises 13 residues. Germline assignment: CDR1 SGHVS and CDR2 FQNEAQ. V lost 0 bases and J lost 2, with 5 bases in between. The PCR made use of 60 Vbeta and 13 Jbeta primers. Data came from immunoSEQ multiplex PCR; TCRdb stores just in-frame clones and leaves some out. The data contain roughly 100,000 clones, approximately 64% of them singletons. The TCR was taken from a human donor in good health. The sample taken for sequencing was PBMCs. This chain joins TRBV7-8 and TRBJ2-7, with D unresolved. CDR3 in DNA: TGTGCCAGCAGCTTAGCATATACCTACGAGCAGTACTTC. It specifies CASSLAYTYEQYF.